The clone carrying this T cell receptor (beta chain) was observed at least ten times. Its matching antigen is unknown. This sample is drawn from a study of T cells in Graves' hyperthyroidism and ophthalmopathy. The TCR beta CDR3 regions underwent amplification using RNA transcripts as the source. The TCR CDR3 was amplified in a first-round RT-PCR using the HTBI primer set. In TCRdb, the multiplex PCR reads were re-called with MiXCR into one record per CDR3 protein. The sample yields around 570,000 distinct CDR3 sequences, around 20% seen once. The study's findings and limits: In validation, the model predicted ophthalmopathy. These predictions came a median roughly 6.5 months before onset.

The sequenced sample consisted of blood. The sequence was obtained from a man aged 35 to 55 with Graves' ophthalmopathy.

DNA of the CDR3: TGTGCCAGCAGCCCCACCAAGGGAGGGAGCAATCAGCCCCAGCATTTT. This sequence encodes CASSPTKGGSNQPQHF. The rearrangement uses TRBV3-1 and TRBJ1-5, with D hard to call. This CDR3 region has 16 residues. The germline CDR1 and CDR2 sequences are LGHDT and YNNKEL (reference sequence). V lost 4 bases and J 1 base, leaving 14 bases between the germline ends.